Shown below are 3 T cell receptor beta chains from a single sample sequenced in a study of PD-1 blockade in classical Hodgkin lymphoma. Time point here: cycle 4 day 1 (C4D1), after less than 7 weeks of nivolumab. Each patient's relapse followed autologous stem cell transplantation, and brentuximab vedotin exposure varied. Using immunoSEQ multiplex PCR, the repertoire was profiled, and TCRdb retains in-frame clones only, with some absent. In the table there are tens of thousands of clones, approximately 86% of which are singletons. The starting material was peripheral blood mononuclear cells (PBMCs), obtained before the fourth cycle of nivolumab. Source of these receptors: a human donor with classical Hodgkin lymphoma.

This chain connects TRBV6-4 to TRBJ2-3, with 9 bases matching TRBD1. With V trimmed by 0 bases and J by 5 bases, 6 bases remained unmatched. Germline lookup yields CDR1 MRHNA and CDR2 SNTAGT. The CDR3 spans 16 residues. Here the CDR3 DNA reads TGTGCCAGCAGTGACTCCGCGGGACAGGGAGGAGATACGCAGTATTTT. It specifies CASSDSAGQGGDTQYF.

The rearrangement links TRBV19 to TRBJ1-3, with 7 positions matching TRBD1. The CDR3 is 16 residues long. V trimming: 7 bases; J trimming: 0 bases; junction bases outside the gene matches: 9. Germline V gives CDR1 LNHDA, CDR2 SQIVND (reference sequence). CDR3 nucleotide sequence: TGTGCCAGTATTGGGACAGCCTCTCTCTCTGGAAACACCATATATTTT. Translation gives CASIGTASLSGNTIYF.

Turning to this clone: Other DNA sequences within the sample encode an identical CDR3. This chain joins TRBV19 and TRBJ2-3; the match to TRBD1 covers 10 bases. Germline CDR1 is LNHDA and CDR2 is SQIVND (reference sequence). This CDR3 is built from 16 residues. Losses at the gene ends were 3 bases for V and 3 bases for J; bases not matched to a gene: 6. The CDR3 region is CASSMGTGEGTDTQYF. The CDR3 bases are TGTGCCAGTAGTATGGGGACAGGGGAGGGGACAGATACGCAGTATTTT.